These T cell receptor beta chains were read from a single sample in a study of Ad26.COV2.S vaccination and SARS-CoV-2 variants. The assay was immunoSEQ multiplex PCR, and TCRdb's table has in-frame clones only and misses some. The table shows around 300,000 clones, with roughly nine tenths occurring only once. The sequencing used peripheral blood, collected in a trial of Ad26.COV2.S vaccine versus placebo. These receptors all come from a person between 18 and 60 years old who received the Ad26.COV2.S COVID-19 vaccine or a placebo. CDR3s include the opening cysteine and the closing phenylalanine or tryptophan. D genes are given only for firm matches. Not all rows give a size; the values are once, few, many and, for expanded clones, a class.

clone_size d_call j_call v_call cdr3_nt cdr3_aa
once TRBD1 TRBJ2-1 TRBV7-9 TGTGCCAGCAGCCGAGGACAGGGGGGCCTAGGCAATGAGCAGTTCTTC CASSRGQGGLGNEQFF
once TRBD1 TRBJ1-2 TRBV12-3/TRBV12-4 TGTGCCAGCAGCGGACAGGGGAACTATGGCTACACCTTC CASSGQGNYGYTF
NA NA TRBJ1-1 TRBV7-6 TGTGCCAGCAGCTTACAGGGACTTTTGAACACTGAAGCTTTCTTT CASSLQGLLNTEAFF
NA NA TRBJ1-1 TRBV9 TGTGCCAGCAGCGCCCCACCCGCGGCTGAAGCTTTCTTT CASSAPPAAEAFF
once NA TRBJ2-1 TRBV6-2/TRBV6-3 TGTGCCAGCAGTTCCCGGGACTCCAGCTCCTACAATGAGCAGTTCTTC CASSSRDSSSYNEQFF
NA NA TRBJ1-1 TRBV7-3 TGTGCCAGCGCCCCCGACGTAATGAACACTGAAGCTTTCTTT CASAPDVMNTEAFF
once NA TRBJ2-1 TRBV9 TGTGCCAGCAGCCTTGATAATGAGCAGTTCTTC CASSLDNEQFF
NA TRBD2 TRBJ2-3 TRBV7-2 TGTGCCAGCAGCTTTATGTGGGAGGGACGGTATTTT CASSFMWEGRYF
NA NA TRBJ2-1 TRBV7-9 TGTGCCAGCAGCTCCGGCGGGGCAGGGGTTTACAATGAGCAGTTCTTC CASSSGGAGVYNEQFF
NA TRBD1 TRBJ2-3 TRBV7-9 TGTGCCAGCAGCTTAGATGGGACAGGGGGGACAGATACGCAGTATTTT CASSLDGTGGTDTQYF
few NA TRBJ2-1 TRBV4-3 TGCGCCAGCAGCCAAGACCCGCCGGGGAACAATGAGCAGTTCTTC CASSQDPPGNNEQFF
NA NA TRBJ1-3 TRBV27 TGTGCCAGCAGCATTGCAGTATGGGGAAACACCATATATTTT CASSIAVWGNTIYF
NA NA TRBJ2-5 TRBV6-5 TGTGCCAGCAGTTCCCCCAAACTCGGCTTCGGGGAGACCCAGTACTTC CASSSPKLGFGETQYF
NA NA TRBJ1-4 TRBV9 TGTGCCAGCAGCGTGGGGGGGATTAATGAAAAACTGTTTTTT CASSVGGINEKLFF
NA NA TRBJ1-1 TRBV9 TGTGCCAGCAGCGTAGCCGGGGGCGGTTCTGAAGCTTTCTTT CASSVAGGGSEAFF
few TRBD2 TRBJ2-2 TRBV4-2 TGTGCCAGCAGCGGCCGTCTGAGCGGGAGAACACGCGGGGAGCTGTTTTTT CASSGRLSGRTRGELFF
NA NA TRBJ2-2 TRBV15 TGTGCCACCAGCCAAAACTTTCGATTGAACACCGGGGAGCTGTTTTTT CATSQNFRLNTGELFF
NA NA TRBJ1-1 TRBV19 TGTGCCACTTGCTGTCAGAAGAACACTGAAGCTTTCTTT CATCCQKNTEAFF
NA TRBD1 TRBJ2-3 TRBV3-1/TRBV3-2 TGTGCCAGCAGCCAGGACAGGGGGGGAGATACGCAGTATTTT CASSQDRGGDTQYF
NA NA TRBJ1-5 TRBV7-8 TGTGCCAGCGGGGATAGTGATAGCAATCAGCCCCAGCATTTT CASGDSDSNQPQHF
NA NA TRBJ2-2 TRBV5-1 TGCGCCAGCAGCTTGGGATCCGGACATAGCACCGGGGAGCTGTTTTTT CASSLGSGHSTGELFF
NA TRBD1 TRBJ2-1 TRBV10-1 TGCGCCAGCAGTGAGTCCACAGGGGTGTATGAGCAGTTCTTC CASSESTGVYEQFF
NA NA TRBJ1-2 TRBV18 TGTGCCAGCTTACCCCCCGGACAACCCGATGGCTACACCTTC CASLPPGQPDGYTF
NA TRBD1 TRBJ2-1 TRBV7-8 TGTGCCAGCAGCTCCGGGACAGCGCGCTACAATGAGCAGTTCTTC CASSSGTARYNEQFF
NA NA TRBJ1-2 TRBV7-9 TGTGCCAGCAGCTCCGAGGAGCCTGGCTACACCTTC CASSSEEPGYTF
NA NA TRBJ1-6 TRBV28 TGTGCCAGCAGCCATAGACAGACGATCTATAATTCACCCCTCCACTTT CASSHRQTIYNSPLHF
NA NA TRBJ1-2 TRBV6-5 TGTGCCAGCAGTCTAGGGGGGGCCTATGGCTACACCTTC CASSLGGAYGYTF
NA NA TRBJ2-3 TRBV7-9 TGTGCCAGCAGCTACCGGGTGCTAACCACAACCACAGATACGCAGTATTTT CASSYRVLTTTTDTQYF
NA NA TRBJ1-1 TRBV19 TGTGCCAGTAGTGAGTCGCCAGCTTTCTTT CASSESPAFF
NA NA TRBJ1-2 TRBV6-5 TGTGCCAGCAGTTACTCTCAGGATAACTATGGCTACACCTTC CASSYSQDNYGYTF
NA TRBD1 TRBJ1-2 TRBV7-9 TGTGCCAGCCGCCAGGGGGCCACTAACTATGGCTACACCTTC CASRQGATNYGYTF
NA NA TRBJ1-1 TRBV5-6 TGTGCCAGCAGCGTCGACACGCTGAACACTGAAGCTTTCTTT CASSVDTLNTEAFF
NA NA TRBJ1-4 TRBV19 TGTGCCAGTAGTATTACTGGAACTAATGAAAAACTGTTTTTT CASSITGTNEKLFF
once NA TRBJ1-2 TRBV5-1 TGCGCCAGCAGGAGGGAAGATAACTATGGCTACACCTTC CASRREDNYGYTF
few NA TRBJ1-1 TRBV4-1 TGCGCCAGCAGCCAAGGGCAGGGGCCAACGGGTGAAGCTTTCTTT CASSQGQGPTGEAFF
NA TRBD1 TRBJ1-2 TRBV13 TGTGCCAGCAGTAGCCTAGTTAGGGACAGGGAGGACTATGGCTACACCTTC CASSSLVRDREDYGYTF
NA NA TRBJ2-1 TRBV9 TGTGCCAGCAGCGTAGGCTTACTTTACAATGAGCAGTTCTTC CASSVGLLYNEQFF
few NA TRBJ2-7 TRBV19 TGTGCCAGTAGTATTGCGCTCAGGGGCTCCTACGAGCAGTACTTC CASSIALRGSYEQYF
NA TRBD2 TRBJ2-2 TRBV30 TGTGCCTGGAGTAGAGTAGCGGGAGTAACGAACACCGGGGAGCTGTTTTTT CAWSRVAGVTNTGELFF
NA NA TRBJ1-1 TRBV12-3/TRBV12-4 TGTGCCAGCAGGGCCTTGTCGTCCACTGAAGCTTTCTTT CASRALSSTEAFF